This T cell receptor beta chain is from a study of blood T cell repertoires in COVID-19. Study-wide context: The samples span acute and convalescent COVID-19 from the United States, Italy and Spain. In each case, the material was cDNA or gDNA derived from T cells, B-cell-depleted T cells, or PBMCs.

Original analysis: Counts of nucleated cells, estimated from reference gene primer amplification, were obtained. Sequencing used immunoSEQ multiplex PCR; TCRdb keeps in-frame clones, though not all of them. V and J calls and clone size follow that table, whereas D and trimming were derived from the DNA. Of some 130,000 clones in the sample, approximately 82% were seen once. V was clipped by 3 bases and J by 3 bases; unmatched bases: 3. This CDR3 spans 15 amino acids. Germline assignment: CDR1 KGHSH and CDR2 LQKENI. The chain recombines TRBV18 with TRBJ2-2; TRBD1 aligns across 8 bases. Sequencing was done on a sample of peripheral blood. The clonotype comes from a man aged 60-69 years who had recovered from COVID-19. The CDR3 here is CASSPDRADTGELFF. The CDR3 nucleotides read TGTGCCAGCTCACCGGACAGGGCTGACACCGGGGAGCTGTTTTTT.